The sample holds one count of the clone carrying this T cell receptor (beta chain). Its antigen is currently unknown. TCRdb's table, derived via immunoSEQ multiplex PCR, lists solely in-frame clones and lacks some. Here the sample spans about 82,000 clones, 85% to 95% being singletons. The CDR3 is 13 amino acids. V was clipped by 4 bases and J by 6 bases, with 12 bases between them. Germline CDR1 is MNHNS and CDR2 is SASEGT. This record belongs to a study of cytomegalovirus exposure and HLA in healthy donors. Study outcomes and limitations: Subsequent analysis revealed that first-cohort TCR clusters tended to co-occur in the roughly 120 validation repertoires. The study listed 150 to 200 cytomegalovirus-associated TCR beta chains. As was reported, the classifier diagnosed cytomegalovirus status with high specificity and sensitivity. The CMV antigen specificity of a few CMV-associated chains was confirmed through in vitro analysis.

Sequencing was carried out using PBMCs. The receptor was derived from a woman aged 18-29 years in good health and CMV-seronegative. The rearrangement links TRBV6-1 to TRBJ1-1; tentatively, D is TRBD1 (6 bases). This CDR3 reads CASSAQGVAEAFF. In nucleotides, the CDR3 is TGTGCCAGCAGTGCACAGGGAGTGGCTGAAGCTTTCTTT.